This T cell receptor beta chain is drawn from a study of T-cell reconstitution after alpha-beta-depleted transplantation in children. The CDR3 sequence is 14 residues long. V shed 7 bases and J 5 bases; nucleotides not matched to a gene: 6. In germline, CDR1 is SEHNR, CDR2 FQNEAQ (reference sequence). Researchers prepared the TCRbeta library using unique molecular identifiers, the study reports. One entry per CDR3 protein results from TCRdb running MiXCR on the PCR reads. The sample shows 600,000 to 700,000 distinct CDR3 sequences, approximately 17% of them seen only once. This chain connects TRBV7-9 to TRBJ2-2, with 8 bases that match TRBD2. The sample consisted of PBMCs from the stem cell graft donor, taken from the stem cell graft. The clonotype comes from a human donor who donated a stem cell graft to a child with acute myeloid leukemia. The CDR3 coding sequence is TGTGCCAGCACCATTAGCGGGGAGACCGGGGAGCTGTTTTTT. This sequence encodes CASTISGETGELFF.